The next 8 T cell receptor beta chains were all read from a single sample in a study of fetal regulatory T cell absence and autoimmunity. Profiled with immunoSEQ multiplex PCR; TCRdb holds only in-frame clones, not every one. The table lists about 46,000 clones, about 80% of them singletons, with 0.41% in the top ten. The sample comprised cord blood. These receptors were taken from a newborn boy with IPEX syndrome.

The V gene is TRBV6-6, the J gene TRBJ2-2; D unresolved. V gave up 0 bases and J gave up 6 bases, with 8 bases separating them. CDR1 MNHNY and CDR2 SVGAGI come from the germline V gene (reference sequence). The CDR3 sequence is 14 residues long. In nucleotides, the CDR3 is TGTGCCAGCAGTTACTCATCAAGCGCCGGGGAGCTGTTTTTT. It codes for CASSYSSSAGELFF.

V is TRBV30 and J is TRBJ2-1, with D perhaps matching TRBD2 (6 bases). Germline CDR1 GTSNPN, CDR2 SVGIG (reference sequence). Trimming cost V 3 bases and J 4 bases, with 10 bases left between them. The CDR3 has 13 amino acids. The CDR3: CAWSGGGYNEQFF. As DNA, the CDR3 is TGTGCCTGGAGCGGGGGAGGATACAATGAGCAGTTCTTC.

The V and J genes are TRBV11-2 and TRBJ1-4, with D hard to call. The CDR3 has 14 residues. The germline V gene has CDR1 SGHAT and CDR2 FQNNGV. Trimming cost V 3 bases and J 7 bases, with 12 bases left between them. The CDR3 region is CASSLVIGGEKLFF. CDR3 nucleotide sequence: TGTGCCAGCAGCTTGGTAATAGGCGGTGAAAAACTGTTTTTT.

The chain has TRBV2 and TRBJ2-3; no firm D call. V lost 5 bases and J 2 bases, leaving 14 bases between the germline ends. The length of the CDR3 is 15 residues. From germline, CDR1 is SNHLY and CDR2 FYNNEI. CDR3 region: CASSMWARNTDTQYF. The CDR3 DNA is TGTGCCAGCAGTATGTGGGCCAGGAACACAGATACGCAGTATTTT. The complete variable domain, with remaining parts taken from reference TRBV2 and TRBJ2-3, reads EPEVTQTPSHQVTQMGQEVILRCVPISNHLYFYWYRQILGQKVEFLVSFYNNEISEKSEIFDDQFSVERPDGSNFTLKIRSTKLEDSAMYFCASSMWARNTDTQYFGPGTRLTVL.

This chain links TRBV25-1 with TRBJ2-5, with D unresolved. CDR3 size: 11 residues. V gave up 1 base and J gave up 5 bases, with 2 bases separating them. Per germline, CDR1 MGHDK and CDR2 SYGVNS. DNA of the CDR3: TGTGCCAGCAGTGAATGGGAGACCCAGTACTTC. As protein: CASSEWETQYF. Filled out from reference TRBV25-1 and TRBJ2-5, the complete variable domain reads EADIYQTPRYLVIGTGKKITLECSQTMGHDKMYWYQQDPGMELHLIHYSYGVNSTEKGDLSSESTVSRIRTEHFPLTLESARPSHTSQYLCASSEWETQYFGPGTRLLVL.

CDR3 in DNA: TGCACCAGCAGCCAAGACCCCACGCGGGGGGTCGACTACGAGCAGTACTTC. The encoded protein is CTSSQDPTRGVDYEQYF. The V and J genes are TRBV1 and TRBJ2-7; the table's D gene call, TRBD2, was not cross checked with the DNA. TRBV1 is tagged as a pseudogene. This CDR3 has 17 amino acids.

The CDR3 sequence is CASSHGSTSYNEQFF. CDR3 bases: TGCGCCAGCAGCCACGGGAGTACTTCCTACAATGAGCAGTTCTTC. The chain recombines TRBV5-1 with TRBJ2-1, with D perhaps matching TRBD2 (6 bases). Germline values: CDR1 SGHRS, CDR2 YFSETQ. V lost 4 bases, J lost 1 base, and 12 bases lay in between. This CDR3 region has 15 residues.

The chain links TRBV29-1 to TRBJ1-1; a weak D match, TRBD1 (5 bases). V lost 4 bases and J 5 bases, leaving 11 bases between the germline ends. Germline values: CDR1 SQVTM, CDR2 ANQGSEA. This CDR3 comprises 12 residues. Here the CDR3 DNA reads TGCAGCGTTGCCGGGGCTGGAACTGAAGCTTTCTTT. It translates to CSVAGAGTEAFF.